This section outlines one TCR beta chain sequence together with its context. Its antigen is undetermined. The record originates from a study of T-cell memory formation after mild COVID-19. Study background: Largely donor-specific sequence clusters came from a couple of donors.

5'RACE with constant-segment primers yielded barcoded, UMI-tagged TCR alpha and TCR beta cDNA libraries. TCRdb independently ran MiXCR on the 5' RACE reads; one entry per CDR3 protein. The profile shows around 300,000 distinct CDR3 sequences, 10% to 15% of them singletons. Notes on the study in general: The study found balanced CD4/CD8 in clones contracting day 15 to 85 and a CD4+ lean in later expanders. Pre-infection memory contained some responding clones, which suggested that cross-reactive memory had joined.

The length of the CDR3 is 15 residues. The receptor was derived from a man aged 18 to 35 who had mild COVID-19 (a few samples of this study predate the infection). Cell type and time point are not known. The rearrangement uses TRBV21-1 and TRBJ2-5; the listed D gene, TRBD1, was not tested against the DNA. TRBV21-1 is classified as a pseudogene. Sample: PBMCs or a T cell subset sorted from them (not recorded which). The CDR3 spells CASSKVGTGQETQYF. In nucleotides, the CDR3 is TGTGCCAGCAGCAAAGTGGGGACAGGGCAAGAGACCCAGTACTTC.